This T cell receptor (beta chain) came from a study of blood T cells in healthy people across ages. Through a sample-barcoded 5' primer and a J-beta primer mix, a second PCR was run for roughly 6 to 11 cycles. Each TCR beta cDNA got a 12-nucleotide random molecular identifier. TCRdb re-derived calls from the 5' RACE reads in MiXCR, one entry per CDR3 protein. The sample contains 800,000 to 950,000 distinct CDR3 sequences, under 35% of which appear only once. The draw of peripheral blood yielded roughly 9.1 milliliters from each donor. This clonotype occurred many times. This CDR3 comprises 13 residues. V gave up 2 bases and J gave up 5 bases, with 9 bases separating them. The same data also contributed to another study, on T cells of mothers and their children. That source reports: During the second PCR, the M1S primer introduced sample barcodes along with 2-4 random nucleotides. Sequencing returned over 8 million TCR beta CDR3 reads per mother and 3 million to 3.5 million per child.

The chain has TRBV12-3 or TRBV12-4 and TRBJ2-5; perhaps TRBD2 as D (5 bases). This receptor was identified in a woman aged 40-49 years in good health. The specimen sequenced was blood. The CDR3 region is CASSLLAAETQYF. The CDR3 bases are TGTGCCAGCAGTTTACTAGCAGCGGAGACCCAGTACTTC.